This T cell receptor (beta chain) appears in the sequencing data of a study of tumor-infiltrating lymphocytes in primary liver carcinoma. A primer in the constant region served to generate TCR beta cDNA from 500 ng of total RNA. Three-round nested multiplex PCR performed with slightly modified ARM-PCR produced the TCR beta libraries. Use of TRBV1-TRBV30 forward primers with a C-beta reverse primer characterized the first two PCR rounds, which lasted roughly 9 cycles each. TCRdb analysed the multiplex PCR reads with MiXCR anew, one entry per CDR3 protein. The table has nearly 50,000 distinct CDR3 sequences, around 79% seen once. The CDR3 has 14 amino acids. Germline loops: CDR1 SEHNR, CDR2 FQNEAQ (reference sequence). The table lists this clonotype with a few counts. The junction shows a germline mismatch at one end, possibly a read error. Bulk tissue was left unsorted, and RNA and DNA were co-extracted from about 20-30 mg of it.

V gene TRBV7-9 combines with J gene TRBJ2-7, with D possibly being TRBD1 (5 bases). The TCR was taken from a middle-aged man with primary liver carcinoma and hepatitis B virus infection. Source material: liver tumor tissue from sampling region 3. Indicated subset: tumor region T3, left-lateral pole. The CDR3 is CASQAATSWGEQYF. In DNA form, the CDR3 reads TGTGCCAGCCAGGCAGCCACGTCTTGGGGCGAGCAGTATTTC.